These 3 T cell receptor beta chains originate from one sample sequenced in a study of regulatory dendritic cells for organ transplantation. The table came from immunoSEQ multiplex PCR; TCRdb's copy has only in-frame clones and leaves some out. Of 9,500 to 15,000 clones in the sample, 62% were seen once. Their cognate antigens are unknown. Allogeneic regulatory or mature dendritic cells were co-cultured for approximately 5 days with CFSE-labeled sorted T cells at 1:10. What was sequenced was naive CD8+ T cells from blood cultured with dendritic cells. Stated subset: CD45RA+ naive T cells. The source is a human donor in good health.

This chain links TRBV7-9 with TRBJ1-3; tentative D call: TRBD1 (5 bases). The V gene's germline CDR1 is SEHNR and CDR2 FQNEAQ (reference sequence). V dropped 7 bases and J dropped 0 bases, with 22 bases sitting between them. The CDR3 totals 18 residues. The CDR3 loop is CASTPSSGGHRSGNTIYF. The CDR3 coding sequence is TGTGCCAGCACCCCCAGCTCAGGTGGACACCGCTCTGGAAACACCATATATTTT.

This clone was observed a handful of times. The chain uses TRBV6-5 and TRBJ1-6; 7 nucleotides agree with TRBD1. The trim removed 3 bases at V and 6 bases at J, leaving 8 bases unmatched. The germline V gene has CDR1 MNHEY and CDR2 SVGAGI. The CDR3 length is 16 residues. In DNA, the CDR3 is TGTGCCAGCAGTTATGAGCTACAGGGGCTTAATTCACCCCTCCACTTT. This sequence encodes CASSYELQGLNSPLHF.

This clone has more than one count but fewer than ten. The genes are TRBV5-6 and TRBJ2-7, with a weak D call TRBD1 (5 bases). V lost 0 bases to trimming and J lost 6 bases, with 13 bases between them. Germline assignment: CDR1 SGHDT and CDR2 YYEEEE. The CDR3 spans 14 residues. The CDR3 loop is CASSLVGARGEQYF. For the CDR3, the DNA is TGTGCCAGCAGCTTGGTAGGGGCGCGAGGCGAGCAGTACTTC.